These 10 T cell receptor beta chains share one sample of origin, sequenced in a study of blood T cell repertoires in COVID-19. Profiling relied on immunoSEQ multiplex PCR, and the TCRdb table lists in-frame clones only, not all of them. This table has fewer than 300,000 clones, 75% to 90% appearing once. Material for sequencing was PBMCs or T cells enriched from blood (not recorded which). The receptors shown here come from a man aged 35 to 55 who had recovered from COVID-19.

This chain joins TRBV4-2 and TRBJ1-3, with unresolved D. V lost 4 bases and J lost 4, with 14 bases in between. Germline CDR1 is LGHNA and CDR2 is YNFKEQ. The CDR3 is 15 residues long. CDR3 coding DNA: TGTGCCAGCAGCCCCACTCCAAATCTAGGAAACACCATATATTTT. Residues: CASSPTPNLGNTIYF.

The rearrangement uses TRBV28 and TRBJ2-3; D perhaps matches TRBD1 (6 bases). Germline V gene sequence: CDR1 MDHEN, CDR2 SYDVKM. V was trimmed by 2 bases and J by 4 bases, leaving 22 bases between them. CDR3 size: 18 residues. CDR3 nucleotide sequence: TGTGCCAGCAGTTTAAGTTTCAGGGGACCCACAGATCCAGATACGCAGTATTTT. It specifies CASSLSFRGPTDPDTQYF.

The CDR3 protein is CASSNRGDTQYF. The CDR3 DNA sequence: TGTGCCAGCAGCAACAGGGGAGATACGCAGTATTTT. V and J are TRBV11-3 and TRBJ2-3; 7 nucleotides line up with TRBD1. V trimming: 5 bases; J trimming: 5 bases; junction bases outside the gene matches: 1. Germline lookup yields CDR1 SGHNT and CDR2 YENEEA. CDR3 length: 12 residues.

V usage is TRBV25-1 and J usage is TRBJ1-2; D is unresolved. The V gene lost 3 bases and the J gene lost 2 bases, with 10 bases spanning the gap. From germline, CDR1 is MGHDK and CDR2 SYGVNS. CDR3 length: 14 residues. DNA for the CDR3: TGTGCCAGCAGTGAGGCACTCGGGAACTATGGCTACACCTTC. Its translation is CASSEALGNYGYTF.

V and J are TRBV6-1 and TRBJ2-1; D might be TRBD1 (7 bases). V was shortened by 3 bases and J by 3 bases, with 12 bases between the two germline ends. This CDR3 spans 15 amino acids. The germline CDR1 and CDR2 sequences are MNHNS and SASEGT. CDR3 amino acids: CASSEEGQNYNEQFF. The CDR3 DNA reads TGTGCCAGCAGTGAGGAGGGACAGAACTACAATGAGCAGTTCTTC.

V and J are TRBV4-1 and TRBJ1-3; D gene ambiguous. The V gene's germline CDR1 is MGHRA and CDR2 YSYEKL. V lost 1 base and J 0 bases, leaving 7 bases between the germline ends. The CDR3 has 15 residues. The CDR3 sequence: CASSQVGISGNTIYF. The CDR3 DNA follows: TGCGCCAGCAGCCAAGTGGGCATCTCTGGAAACACCATATATTTT.

The CDR3 region has the DNA TGCGCCAGCAGCGTAATGACTAGCGGGTACACAGATACGCAGTATTTT. Translated, it gives CASSVMTSGYTDTQYF. The chain has TRBV5-1 and TRBJ2-3; 10 bases are shared with TRBD2. This CDR3 contains 16 residues. V lost 4 bases and J lost 2; bases outside the gene matches: 7. Germline values: CDR1 SGHRS, CDR2 YFSETQ. Based on the CDR3 plus reference TRBV5-1 and TRBJ2-3, the full variable domain is KAGVTQTPRYLIKTRGQQVTLSCSPISGHRSVSWYQQTPGQGLQFLFEYFSETQRNKGNFPGRFSGRQFSNSRSEMNVSTLELGDSALYLCASSVMTSGYTDTQYFGPGTRLTVL.

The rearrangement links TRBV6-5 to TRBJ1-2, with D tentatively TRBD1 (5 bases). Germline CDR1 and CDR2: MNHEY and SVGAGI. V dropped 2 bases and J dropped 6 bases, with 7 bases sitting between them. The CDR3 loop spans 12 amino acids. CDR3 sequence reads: CASSYGGNGYTF. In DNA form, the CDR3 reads TGTGCCAGCAGTTACGGGGGGAATGGCTACACCTTC.

The CDR3 is CASSSKNPGQGTYEQYF. CDR3 DNA sequence: TGTGCCAGCAGCTCCAAAAACCCGGGACAGGGGACCTACGAGCAGTACTTC. The rearrangement joins TRBV11-2 to TRBJ2-7; 10 nucleotides line up with TRBD1. The V and J ends lost 4 bases and 2 bases, in that order; junction bases with no gene match: 11. This CDR3 region has 17 residues. The germline CDR1 and CDR2 sequences are SGHAT and FQNNGV. Supplemented by reference TRBV11-2 and TRBJ2-7, the full variable domain reads EAGVAQSPRYKIIEKRQSVAFWCNPISGHATLYWYQQILGQGPKLLIQFQNNGVVDDSQLPKDRFSAERLKGVDSTLKIQPAKLEDSAVYLCASSSKNPGQGTYEQYFGPGTRLTVT.

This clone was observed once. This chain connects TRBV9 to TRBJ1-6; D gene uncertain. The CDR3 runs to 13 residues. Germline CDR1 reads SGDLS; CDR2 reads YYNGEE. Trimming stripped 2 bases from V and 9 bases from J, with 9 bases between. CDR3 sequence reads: CASSVDFSSPLHF. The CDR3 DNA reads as TGTGCCAGCAGCGTGGACTTCAGTTCACCCCTCCACTTT.